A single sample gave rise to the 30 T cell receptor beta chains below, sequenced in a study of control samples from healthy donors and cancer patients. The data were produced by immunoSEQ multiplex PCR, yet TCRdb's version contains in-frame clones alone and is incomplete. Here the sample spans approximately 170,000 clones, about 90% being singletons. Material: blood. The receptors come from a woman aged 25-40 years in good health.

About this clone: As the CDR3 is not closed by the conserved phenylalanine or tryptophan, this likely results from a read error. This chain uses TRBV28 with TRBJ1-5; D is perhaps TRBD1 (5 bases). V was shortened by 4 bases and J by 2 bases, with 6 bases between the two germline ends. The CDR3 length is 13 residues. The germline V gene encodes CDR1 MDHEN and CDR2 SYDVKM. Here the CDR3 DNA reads TGTGCCAGCAGTTCCAGGGGCAATCAGCCCCAGCATCTT. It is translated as CASSSRGNQPQHL.

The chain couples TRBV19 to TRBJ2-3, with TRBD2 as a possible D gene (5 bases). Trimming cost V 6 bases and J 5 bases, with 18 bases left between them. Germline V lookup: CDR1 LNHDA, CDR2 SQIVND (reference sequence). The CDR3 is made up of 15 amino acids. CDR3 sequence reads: CASSPDYSTRDTQYF. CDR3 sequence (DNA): TGTGCCAGTAGCCCAGACTATTCAACGAGAGATACGCAGTATTTT.

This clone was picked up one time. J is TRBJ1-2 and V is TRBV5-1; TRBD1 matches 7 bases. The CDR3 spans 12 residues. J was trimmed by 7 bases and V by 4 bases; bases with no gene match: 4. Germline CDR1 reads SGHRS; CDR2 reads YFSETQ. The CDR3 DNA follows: TGCGCCAGCAGCAGAGACAGGGCTGGCTACACCTTC. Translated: CASSRDRAGYTF.

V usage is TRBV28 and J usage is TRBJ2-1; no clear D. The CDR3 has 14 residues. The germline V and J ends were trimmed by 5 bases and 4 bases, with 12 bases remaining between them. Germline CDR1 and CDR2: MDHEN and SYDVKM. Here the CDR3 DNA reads TGTGCCAGCAGTCCACCTAGTGAATACAATGAGCAGTTCTTC. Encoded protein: CASSPPSEYNEQFF.

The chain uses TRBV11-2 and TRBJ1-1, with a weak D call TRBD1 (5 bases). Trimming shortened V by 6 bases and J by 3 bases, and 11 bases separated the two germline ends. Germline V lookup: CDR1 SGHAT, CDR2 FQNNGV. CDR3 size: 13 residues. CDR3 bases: TGTGCCAGCAGGGGGGGAGGGCACACTGAAGCTTTCTTT. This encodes CASRGGGHTEAFF.

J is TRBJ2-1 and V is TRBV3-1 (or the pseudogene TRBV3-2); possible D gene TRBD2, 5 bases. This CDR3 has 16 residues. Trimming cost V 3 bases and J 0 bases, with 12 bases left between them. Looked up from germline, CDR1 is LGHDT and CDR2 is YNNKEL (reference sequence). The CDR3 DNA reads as TGTGCCAGCAGCCATCGAAGCGGCTTCTCCTACAATGAGCAGTTCTTC. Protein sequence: CASSHRSGFSYNEQFF.

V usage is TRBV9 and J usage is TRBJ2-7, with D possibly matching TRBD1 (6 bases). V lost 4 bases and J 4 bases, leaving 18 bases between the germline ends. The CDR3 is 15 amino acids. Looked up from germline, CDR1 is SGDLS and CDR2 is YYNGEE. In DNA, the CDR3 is TGTGCCAGCAGCTTAGGACAGTCCCATGGGTACGAGCAGTACTTC. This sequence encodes CASSLGQSHGYEQYF.

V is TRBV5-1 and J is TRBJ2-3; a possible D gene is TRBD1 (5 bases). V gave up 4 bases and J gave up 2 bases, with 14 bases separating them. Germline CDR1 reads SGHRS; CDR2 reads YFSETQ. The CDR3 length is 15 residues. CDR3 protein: CASSLAGKNTDTQYF. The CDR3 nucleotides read TGCGCCAGCAGCCTTGCAGGGAAGAACACAGATACGCAGTATTTT.

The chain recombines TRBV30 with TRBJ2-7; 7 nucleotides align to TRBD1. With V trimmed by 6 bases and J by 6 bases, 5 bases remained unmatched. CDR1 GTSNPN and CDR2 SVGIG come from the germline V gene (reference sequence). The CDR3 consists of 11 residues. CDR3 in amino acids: CACTGVGEQYF. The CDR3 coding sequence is TGTGCCTGCACAGGGGTAGGCGAGCAGTACTTC.

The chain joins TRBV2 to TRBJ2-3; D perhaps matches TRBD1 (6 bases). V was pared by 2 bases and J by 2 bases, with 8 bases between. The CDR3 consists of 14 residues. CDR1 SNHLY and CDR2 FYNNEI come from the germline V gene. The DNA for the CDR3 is TGTGCCAGCAGTGAACAGGGGTTCACAGATACGCAGTATTTT. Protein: CASSEQGFTDTQYF.

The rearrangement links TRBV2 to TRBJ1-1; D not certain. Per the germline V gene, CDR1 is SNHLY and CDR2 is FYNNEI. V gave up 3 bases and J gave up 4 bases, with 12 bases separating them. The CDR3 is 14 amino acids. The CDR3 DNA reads TGTGCCAGCAGTGACGTGGGCAAGGTCACTGAAGCTTTCTTT. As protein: CASSDVGKVTEAFF.

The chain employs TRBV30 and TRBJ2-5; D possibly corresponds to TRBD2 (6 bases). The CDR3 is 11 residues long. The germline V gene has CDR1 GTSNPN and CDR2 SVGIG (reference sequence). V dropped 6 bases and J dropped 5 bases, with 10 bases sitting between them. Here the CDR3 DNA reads TGTGCCTGCGGGGACTCCGAGACCCAGTACTTC. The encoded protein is CACGDSETQYF.

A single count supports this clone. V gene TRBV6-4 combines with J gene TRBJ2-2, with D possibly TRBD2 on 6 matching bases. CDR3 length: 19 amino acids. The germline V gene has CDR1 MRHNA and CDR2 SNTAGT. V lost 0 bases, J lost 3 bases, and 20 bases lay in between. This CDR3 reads CASSDSSYLGGAYTGELFF. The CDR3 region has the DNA TGTGCCAGCAGTGACTCGTCCTACTTGGGCGGGGCATACACCGGGGAGCTGTTTTTT.

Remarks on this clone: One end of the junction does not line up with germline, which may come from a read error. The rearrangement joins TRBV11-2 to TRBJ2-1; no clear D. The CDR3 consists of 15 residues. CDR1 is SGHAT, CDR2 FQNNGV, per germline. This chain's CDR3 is CASSPYRGAYNGQFF. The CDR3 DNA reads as TGTGCCAGCAGCCCGTACAGAGGAGCGTACAATGGGCAGTTCTTC.

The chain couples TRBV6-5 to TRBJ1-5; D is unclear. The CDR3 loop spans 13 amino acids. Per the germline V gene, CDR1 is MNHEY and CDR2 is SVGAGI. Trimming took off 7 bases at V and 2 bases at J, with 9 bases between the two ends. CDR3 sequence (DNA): TGTGCCAGCAAATTCCAGGGCAATCAGCCCCAGCATTTT. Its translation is CASKFQGNQPQHF.

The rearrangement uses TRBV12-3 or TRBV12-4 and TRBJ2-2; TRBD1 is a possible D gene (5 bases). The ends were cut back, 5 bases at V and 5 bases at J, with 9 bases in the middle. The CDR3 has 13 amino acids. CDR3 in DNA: TGTGCCAGCAGTCCACAGGCAACCGGGGAGCTGTTTTTT. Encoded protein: CASSPQATGELFF.

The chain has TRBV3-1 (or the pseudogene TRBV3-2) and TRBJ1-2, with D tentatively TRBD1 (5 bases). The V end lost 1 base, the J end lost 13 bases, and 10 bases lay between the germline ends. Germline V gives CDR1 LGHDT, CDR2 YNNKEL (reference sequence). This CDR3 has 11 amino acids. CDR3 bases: TGTGCCAGCAGCCAAGCACAGGCGCCCACCTTC. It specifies CASSQAQAPTF.

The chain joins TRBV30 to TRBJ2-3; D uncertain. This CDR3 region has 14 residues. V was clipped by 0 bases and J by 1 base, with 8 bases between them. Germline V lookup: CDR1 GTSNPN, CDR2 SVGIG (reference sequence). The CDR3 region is CAWSVGLGTDTQYF. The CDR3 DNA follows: TGTGCCTGGAGTGTGGGCCTCGGCACAGATACGCAGTATTTT.

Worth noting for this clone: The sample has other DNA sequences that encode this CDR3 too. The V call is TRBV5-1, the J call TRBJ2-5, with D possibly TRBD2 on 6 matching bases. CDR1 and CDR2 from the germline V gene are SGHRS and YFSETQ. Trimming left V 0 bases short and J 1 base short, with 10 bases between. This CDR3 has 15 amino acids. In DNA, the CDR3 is TGCGCCAGCAGCTTGGGGGCGGGAACCCAAGAGACCCAGTACTTC. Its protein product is CASSLGAGTQETQYF.

The CDR3 nucleotides read TGTGCCAGCAGCTTAGTAGCCGAAATGGACGGCTACACCTTC. Amino acids: CASSLVAEMDGYTF. V is TRBV7-9 and J is TRBJ1-2, with no clear D. The CDR3 has 14 residues. Trimming pared 1 base from V and 8 bases from J, leaving 14 bases between. Germline-derived CDR1 and CDR2 are SEHNR and FQNEAQ (reference sequence). Complete variable domain (other parts from reference TRBV7-9 and TRBJ1-2): DTGVSQNPRHKITKRGQNVTFRCDPISEHNRLYWYRQTLGQGPEFLTYFQNEAQLEKSRLLSDRFSAERPKGSFSTLEIQRTEQGDSAMYLCASSLVAEMDGYTFGSGTRLTVV.

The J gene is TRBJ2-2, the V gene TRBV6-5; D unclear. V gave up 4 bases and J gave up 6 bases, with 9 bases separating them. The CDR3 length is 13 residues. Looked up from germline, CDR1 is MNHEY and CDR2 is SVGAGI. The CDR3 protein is CASSFSGAGELFF. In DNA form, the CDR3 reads TGTGCCAGCAGTTTCAGTGGAGCCGGGGAGCTGTTTTTT.

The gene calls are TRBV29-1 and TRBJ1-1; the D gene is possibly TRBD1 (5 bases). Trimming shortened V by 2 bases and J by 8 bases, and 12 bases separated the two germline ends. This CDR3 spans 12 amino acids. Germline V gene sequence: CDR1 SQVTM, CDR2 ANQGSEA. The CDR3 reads CSVEKLGAEAFF. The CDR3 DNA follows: TGCAGCGTTGAAAAATTAGGGGCCGAAGCTTTCTTT.

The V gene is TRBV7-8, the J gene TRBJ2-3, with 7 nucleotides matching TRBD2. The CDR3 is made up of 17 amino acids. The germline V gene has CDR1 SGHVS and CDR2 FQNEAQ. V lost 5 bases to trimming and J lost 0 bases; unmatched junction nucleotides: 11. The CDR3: CASSPLASGASTDTQYF. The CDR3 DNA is TGTGCCAGCAGCCCCCTGGCTAGCGGAGCTAGCACAGATACGCAGTATTTT.

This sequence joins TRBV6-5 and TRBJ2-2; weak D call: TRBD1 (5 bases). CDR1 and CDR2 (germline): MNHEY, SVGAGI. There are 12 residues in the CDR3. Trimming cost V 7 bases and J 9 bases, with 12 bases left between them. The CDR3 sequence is CASIGRGRELFF. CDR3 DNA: TGTGCCAGCATTGGAAGGGGCCGGGAGCTGTTTTTT.

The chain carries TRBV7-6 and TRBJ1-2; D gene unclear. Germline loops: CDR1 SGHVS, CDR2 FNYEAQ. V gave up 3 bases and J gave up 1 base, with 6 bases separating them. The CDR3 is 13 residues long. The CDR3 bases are TGTGCCAGCAGCTTTCAGGATAACTATGGCTACACCTTC. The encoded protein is CASSFQDNYGYTF.

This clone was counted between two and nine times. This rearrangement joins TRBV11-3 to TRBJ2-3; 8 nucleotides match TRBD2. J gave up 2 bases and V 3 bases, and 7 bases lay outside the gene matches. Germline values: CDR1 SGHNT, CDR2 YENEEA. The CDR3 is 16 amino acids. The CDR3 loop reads CASSLGLGEVTDTQYF. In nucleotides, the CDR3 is TGTGCCAGCAGCTTGGGACTAGGGGAGGTCACAGATACGCAGTATTTT.

CDR3 nucleotides: TGTGCCAGCAGCTTCTCCCCGTGGGAGCAGTTCTTC. Protein: CASSFSPWEQFF. This rearrangement joins TRBV7-9 to TRBJ2-1; D is ambiguous. CDR1 SEHNR and CDR2 FQNEAQ come from the germline V gene (reference sequence). This CDR3 has 12 amino acids. With 3 bases removed from V and 10 bases from J, the gap between germline ends came to 10 bases. Drawing the rest from reference TRBV7-9 and TRBJ2-1, the complete variable domain is DTGVSQNPRHKITKRGQNVTFRCDPISEHNRLYWYRQTLGQGPEFLTYFQNEAQLEKSRLLSDRFSAERPKGSFSTLEIQRTEQGDSAMYLCASSFSPWEQFFGPGTRLTVL.

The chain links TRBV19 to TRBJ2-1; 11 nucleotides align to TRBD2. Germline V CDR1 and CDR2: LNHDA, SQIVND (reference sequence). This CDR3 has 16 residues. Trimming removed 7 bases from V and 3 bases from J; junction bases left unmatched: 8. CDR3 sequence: CASTNSGRVGYNEQFF. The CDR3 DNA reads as TGTGCCAGTACCAATAGCGGGAGGGTAGGCTACAATGAGCAGTTCTTC.

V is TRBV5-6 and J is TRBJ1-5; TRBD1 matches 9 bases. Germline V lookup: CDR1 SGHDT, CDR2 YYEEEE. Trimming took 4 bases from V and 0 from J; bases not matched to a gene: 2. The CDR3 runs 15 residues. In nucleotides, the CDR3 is TGTGCCAGCAGCCGGACAGGGGCTAGCAATCAGCCCCAGCATTTT. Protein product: CASSRTGASNQPQHF.

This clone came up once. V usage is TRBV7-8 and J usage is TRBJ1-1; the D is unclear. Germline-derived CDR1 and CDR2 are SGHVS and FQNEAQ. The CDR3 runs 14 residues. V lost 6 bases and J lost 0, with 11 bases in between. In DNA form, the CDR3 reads TGTGCCAGCAGGGAAAGAGTCATGAACACTGAAGCTTTCTTT. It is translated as CASRERVMNTEAFF.